This T cell receptor beta chain comes out of a study of OX40 agonist ivuxolimab in advanced cancers. About the research overall: The study gave patients intravenous ivuxolimab at 0.01 to 10 mg/kg every 2 weeks. Partial responses were achieved by three patients: one hepatocellular carcinoma, two cutaneous melanoma.

Trimming cost V 5 bases and J 5 bases; bases outside gene matches: 7. In germline, CDR1 is MNHEY, CDR2 SVGAGI. CDR3 size: 15 residues. TCRdb's copy holds only in-frame clones and misses some; the assay was immunoSEQ multiplex PCR. The data show about 63,000 clones, roughly 89% seen once. The chain combines TRBV6-5 with TRBJ2-2, with 8 bases matching TRBD1. The TCR originated in an adult with an advanced solid tumor such as melanoma, head and neck, liver or kidney cancer. The sequencing here drew on CD4+ or CD8+ T cells sorted from blood, taken in a trial of the OX40 agonist ivuxolimab. CDR3 protein: CASSTGGTGTGELFF. The CDR3 region has the DNA TGTGCCAGCAGTACAGGGGGAACCGGGACCGGGGAGCTGTTTTTT.